The T cell receptor beta chain described here comes from a study of blood T cell repertoires in COVID-19. The germline V gene has CDR1 MNHEY and CDR2 SVGAGI. This CDR3 region has 12 residues. This clone was picked up a small number of times. Authors' processing steps: Reference gene primer amplification yielded estimated nucleated cell counts. Method: immunoSEQ multiplex PCR; TCRdb's copy keeps in-frame clones and lacks some. V and J calls and clone size are those listed in that table; D and trimming were worked out from the DNA. The profile shows about 230,000 clones, over 80% of them singletons. The sample taken for sequencing was PBMCs or T cells enriched from blood (not recorded which). The chain recombines TRBV6-5 with TRBJ1-2; no definite D call. The source is a woman aged 25 to 45 who had been exposed to COVID-19. Written as DNA, the CDR3 is TGTGCTACACACCGGGTTAACTATGGCTACACCTTC. Protein product: CATHRVNYGYTF.